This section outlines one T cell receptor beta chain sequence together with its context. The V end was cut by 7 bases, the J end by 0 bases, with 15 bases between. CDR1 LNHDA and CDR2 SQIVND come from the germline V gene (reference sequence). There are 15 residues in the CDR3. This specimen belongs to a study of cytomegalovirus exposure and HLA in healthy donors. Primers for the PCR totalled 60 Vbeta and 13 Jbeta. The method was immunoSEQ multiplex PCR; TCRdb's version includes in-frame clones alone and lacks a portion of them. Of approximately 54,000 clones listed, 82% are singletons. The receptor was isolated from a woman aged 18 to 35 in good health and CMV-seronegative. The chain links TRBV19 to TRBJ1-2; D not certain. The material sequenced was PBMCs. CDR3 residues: CASKMEGPSNYGYTF. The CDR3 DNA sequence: TGTGCCAGTAAGATGGAGGGTCCCTCTAACTATGGCTACACCTTC. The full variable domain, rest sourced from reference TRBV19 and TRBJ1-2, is DGGITQSPKYLFRKEGQNVTLSCEQNLNHDAMYWYRQDPGQGLRLIYYSQIVNDFQKGDIAEGYSVSREKKESFPLTVTSAQKNPTAFYLCASKMEGPSNYGYTFGSGTRLTVV.